A selection of T cell receptor beta chains follows, all from one sample in a study of technical replicates of blood from several donors. This table comes from immunoSEQ multiplex PCR, and its TCRdb copy is limited to in-frame clones, with some not included. This table holds some 77,000 clones, 95% to 98% found once. Sequencing input: T cells isolated from PBMCs. Source of these receptors: a human donor in good health. The conserved cysteine and the conserved F or W are not part of the CDR3 here.

ASSITIAGVVDTQY	TRBV9	TRBJ2-3
ASSLQTGRAQTDTQY	TRBV7-3	TRBJ2-3
ASSPVVGGSADTQY	TRBV9	TRBJ2-3
ASSYGLAGAPGELF	TRBV7-2	TRBJ2-2
ASSVSGTRNEQF	TRBV9	TRBJ2-1
ASSLGAIGGYT	TRBV7-9	TRBJ1-2
ASSKGDYSNEQF	TRBV18	TRBJ2-1
ASSLSGAYGYT	TRBV27	TRBJ1-2
SGRQGKNNEQF	TRBV29-1	TRBJ2-1
ASSIGRGRDEAF	TRBV19	TRBJ1-1
ASSPRLAGDQETQY	TRBV7-8	TRBJ2-5
ASTPAGPGELF	TRBV6-5	TRBJ2-2
ASSQGTSSNQPQH	TRBV6-1	TRBJ1-5
ASSFFGTGRLEQPQH	TRBV27	TRBJ1-5
ASSFSGPSYEQY	TRBV27	TRBJ2-7
ASSNKLAKNIQY	TRBV5-4	TRBJ2-4
ASSTGLGLETQY	TRBV5-4	TRBJ2-5
AWSKGATTEAF	TRBV30	TRBJ1-1
ASSFIGGRETQY	TRBV28	TRBJ2-5
ASSSGWSNEKLF	TRBV5-5	TRBJ1-4
ATLSGLSYNEQF	TRBV28	TRBJ2-1
ASSFGVTYYEQY	TRBV2	TRBJ2-7
ASSLPGQISGANVLT	TRBV28	TRBJ2-6
ASGAQRGYEQY	TRBV27	TRBJ2-7
ASSLERWLAGGLSSYEQY	TRBV11-3	TRBJ2-7
SVSVTSGNTIY	TRBV29-1	TRBJ1-3
ASSFREGKYGYT	TRBV5-6	TRBJ1-2
ASKQRETGEQY	TRBV6-1	TRBJ2-7
ASSTRPDRGETQY	TRBV9	TRBJ2-5
ASSIASLGYTGELF	TRBV9	TRBJ2-2
ASSPGAGGASRAF	TRBV5-4	TRBJ1-1
ASREGLAGVHEQY	TRBV27	TRBJ2-7
ASWTSTDTQY	TRBV28	TRBJ2-3
ASSLGGSYSNQPQH	TRBV5-1	TRBJ1-5
ASTTGQKGAGTEAF	TRBV6-6	TRBJ1-1
ASSLAGTIVLNTEAF	TRBV5-1	TRBJ1-1
ASSSPDRGHQPQH	TRBV7-9	TRBJ1-5
ASSFFPGLGRGEQF	TRBV7-9	TRBJ2-1
ASSFGGQGFFNIQY	TRBV28	TRBJ2-4
ASSQTGDTDTQY	TRBV18	TRBJ2-3
ASSLDLPGDEQY	TRBV11-3	TRBJ2-7
ASSARGNTEAF	TRBV9	TRBJ1-1
ASSPTGTGELF	TRBV9	TRBJ2-2
ASASGTGGLKMETQY	TRBV19	TRBJ2-5
ASSFSGLGPYEQY	TRBV5-4	TRBJ2-7
ASSPLAPVYNEQF	TRBV19	TRBJ2-1
ASSPRGREGDNEQF	TRBV2	TRBJ2-1
ASSSIQGTNSNQPQH	TRBV28	TRBJ1-5
ASSGTGVKDTIY	TRBV6-5	TRBJ1-3
ASSVGWTGAYEQY	TRBV9	TRBJ2-7
ASSPNSVLGVEQY	TRBV6-6	TRBJ2-7
ASSMGGTGELF	TRBV19	TRBJ2-2
ASSLAWDFSRANVLT	TRBV7-8	TRBJ2-6
SVSSGRVEQY	TRBV29-1	TRBJ2-7
ASSGTGPSGANVLT	TRBV11-3	TRBJ2-6
ASNPPAMPYEQY	TRBV28	TRBJ2-7
ASSQLTDTQY	TRBV5-6	TRBJ2-3